This T cell receptor beta chain originates from a study of blood T cell repertoires in COVID-19. In the study overall: Researchers got acute and convalescent COVID-19 samples from the United States, Italy and Spain. PBMCs, B-cell-depleted T cells, or T cells provided the cDNA or gDNA that made up the material.

Sequencing was performed with immunoSEQ multiplex PCR; in TCRdb, only in-frame clones are kept and a portion is missing. The data contain about 46,000 clones, about nine tenths of them singletons. Germline V gene sequence: CDR1 SGHAT, CDR2 FQNNGV. The junction had 5 bases not matched to a gene; V was cut back by 0 bases and J by 1 base. This CDR3 has 16 residues. Specimen: peripheral blood. This TCR was sampled from a human donor in a cohort sampled during active COVID-19. V gene TRBV11-2 combines with J gene TRBJ2-7, with TRBD2 identical over 8 bases. The CDR3, as DNA: TGTGCCAGCAGCTTAGAATTGGGCGGGGGGTCCTACGAGCAGTACTTC. This encodes CASSLELGGGSYEQYF.